This is a list of T cell receptor beta chains from one sample in a study of blood T cell repertoires in COVID-19. Generated by immunoSEQ multiplex PCR, the TCRdb table keeps only in-frame clones and is missing some. The sample contains under 300,000 clones, less than 85% of which appear only once. The sequenced material came from peripheral blood. The receptors shown here come from a human donor with COVID-19, enrolled during active disease. The donor label of this sample is uncertain. Both conserved end residues are part of each CDR3. A D gene is named only where the DNA matches it firmly. Some rows have no size entry. The others give once, few or many, or a class for an expanded clone.

- - TRBJ2-7 TRBV7-9 TGTGCCAGCAGCCCTCTCCCAAGGGGCGGATTCTACGAGCAGTACTTC CASSPLPRGGFYEQYF
- TRBD2 TRBJ2-7 TRBV3-1/TRBV3-2 TGTGCCAGCAGCCAAATGGGACTAGCGGGATACGAGCAGTACTTC CASSQMGLAGYEQYF
- TRBD2 TRBJ2-5 TRBV19 TGTGCCAGTTCGTTTGGTGCAGCGGGAGAAGAGACCCAGTACTTC CASSFGAAGEETQYF
- TRBD2 TRBJ2-1 TRBV18 TGTGCCAGCTCACCTACTAGCGGGGATTACAATGAGCAGTTCTTC CASSPTSGDYNEQFF
- - TRBJ1-2 TRBV18 TGTGCCAGCTCATCAGGACAGAGCTATGGCTACACCTTC CASSSGQSYGYTF
- TRBD1 TRBJ1-1 TRBV7-6 TGTGCCAGCAGCATAAGCCCCACAGGGGGCGGGAACACTGAAGCTTTCTTT CASSISPTGGGNTEAFF
- - TRBJ1-1 TRBV12-3/TRBV12-4 TGTGCCAGCAGTTTAGCAGGGGTTGGTGAAGCTTTCTTT CASSLAGVGEAFF
- TRBD2 TRBJ2-7 TRBV3-1/TRBV3-2 TGTGCCAGCAGCCACGAGGGACTAGCGGGGAGCTCCTACGAGCAGTACTTC CASSHEGLAGSSYEQYF
few - TRBJ2-6 TRBV27 TGTGCCAGCAGTTCCGGGTCCGGGGCCAACGTCCTGACTTTC CASSSGSGANVLTF
- TRBD1 TRBJ2-4 TRBV28 TGTGCCAGCAGTCCGTATCCAGGGGGACCTAAAAACATTCAGTACTTC CASSPYPGGPKNIQYF
few - TRBJ1-6 TRBV2 TGTGCCAGCACCAGGGATAACTCCTATAATTCACCCCTCCACTTT CASTRDNSYNSPLHF
- TRBD2 TRBJ2-1 TRBV7-8 TGTGCCAGCAGCCTCCCGGCGGGGGGTTACAATGAGCAGTTCTTC CASSLPAGGYNEQFF
once - TRBJ1-5 TRBV19 TGTGCCAGTAGTATACACAGGGTGGTGGATCAGCCCCAGCATTTT CASSIHRVVDQPQHF
once TRBD1 TRBJ2-5 TRBV27 TGTGCCAGCAGTTTATATTATGGGGGACAGGGGTTCGAGACCCAGTACTTC CASSLYYGGQGFETQYF
- - TRBJ2-1 TRBV7-2 TGTGCCAGCAGGAACGGGTGGGATGAGCAGTTCTTC CASRNGWDEQFF
- - TRBJ2-3 TRBV7-6 TGTGCCAGCAGCTTAGGGCTAGCAACAGATACGCAGTATTTT CASSLGLATDTQYF
- - TRBJ2-5 TRBV18 TGTGCCAGCTCACCCCAATGGATTCAGGGAGAGACCCAGTACTTC CASSPQWIQGETQYF
- TRBD2 TRBJ2-3 TRBV9 TGTGCCAGCAGCGATAGCGGGTGGGCGGTAGATACGCAGTATTTT CASSDSGWAVDTQYF
- - TRBJ1-2 TRBV6-5 TGTGCCAGCAGGATCCCATCCCCGGACTATGGCTACACCTTC CASRIPSPDYGYTF
- TRBD2 TRBJ2-1 TRBV5-1 TGCGCCAGCAGCCTGGAGATAGCGGGCCAATTGGGGAATGAGCAGTTCTTC CASSLEIAGQLGNEQFF
- TRBD1 TRBJ1-1 TRBV20-1 TGCAGTGCTTGGACAGGACGACAAGCTTTCTTT CSAWTGRQAFF
- - TRBJ2-6 TRBV3-1/TRBV3-2 TGTGCCAGCAGCCAAGATCACTCTGGGGCCAACGTCCTGACTTTC CASSQDHSGANVLTF
- - TRBJ1-1 TRBV14 TGTGCCAGCAGCCAAGTAGGGGGTGGGGGAAACCGTGAAGCTTTCTTT CASSQVGGGGNREAFF
few TRBD2 TRBJ2-3 TRBV5-1 TGCGCCAGCAGCTTGGGGGCGGGAGGGCAGCATACGCAGTATTTT CASSLGAGGQHTQYF
- - TRBJ1-6 TRBV30 TGTGCCTGGAGTGTACGGGCAGGGAATTCACCCCTCCACTTT CAWSVRAGNSPLHF
- - TRBJ2-1 TRBV5-1 TGCGCCAGCAGCTCCACCTCTAGCGCCTTTTCGGATGAGCAGTTCTTC CASSSTSSAFSDEQFF
- TRBD1 TRBJ1-6 TRBV5-1 TGCGCCAGCTCCTGGGGACAGGGAAATTCACCCCTCCACTTT CASSWGQGNSPLHF